This T cell receptor (beta chain) was captured by sequencing in a study of blood T cell repertoires in COVID-19. Study background: Researchers got acute and convalescent COVID-19 samples from the United States, Italy and Spain.

Clinical histories supplied by participants themselves formed the basis of cohort assignment. Recovered status in Cohort 3 required two negative PCRs, clearance, or symptom resolution. Generated by immunoSEQ multiplex PCR, the TCRdb table keeps only in-frame clones and is missing some. The sample consists of 450,000 to 600,000 clones, 87% of them appearing once. V lost 5 bases and J lost 9, with 17 bases in between. Germline CDR1 reads SGHTA; CDR2 reads FQGNSA. The CDR3 runs 14 residues. This rearrangement joins TRBV7-2 to TRBJ1-5; possible D gene TRBD1, 5 bases. The source material was PBMCs or T cells enriched from blood (not recorded which). This receptor was taken from a woman between 18 and 29 years old who had recovered from COVID-19. The CDR3 DNA follows: TGTGCCAGCAGCCCAGGTGGGGGGGAGAGGCCCCAGCATTTT. Translated, it gives CASSPGGGERPQHF.